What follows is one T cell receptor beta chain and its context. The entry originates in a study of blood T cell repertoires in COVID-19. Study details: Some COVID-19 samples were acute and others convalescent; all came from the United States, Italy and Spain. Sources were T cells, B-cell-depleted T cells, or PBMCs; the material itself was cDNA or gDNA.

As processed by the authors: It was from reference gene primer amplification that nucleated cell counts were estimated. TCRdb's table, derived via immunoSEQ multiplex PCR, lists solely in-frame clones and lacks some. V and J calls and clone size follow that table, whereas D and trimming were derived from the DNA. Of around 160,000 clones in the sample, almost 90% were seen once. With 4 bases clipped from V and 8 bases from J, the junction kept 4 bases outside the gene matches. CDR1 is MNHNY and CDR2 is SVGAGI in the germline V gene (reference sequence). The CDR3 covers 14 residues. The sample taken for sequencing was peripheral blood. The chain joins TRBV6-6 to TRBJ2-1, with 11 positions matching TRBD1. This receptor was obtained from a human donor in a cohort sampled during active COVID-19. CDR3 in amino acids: CASSFGQGADEQFF. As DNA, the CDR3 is TGTGCCAGCAGTTTCGGACAGGGGGCCGATGAGCAGTTCTTC.